This T cell receptor beta chain was profiled in a study of shared clonotypes between healthy human individuals. Per germline, CDR1 LNHDA and CDR2 SQIVND (reference sequence). Trimming cost V 6 bases and J 7 bases, with 10 bases left between them. The CDR3 loop spans 12 amino acids. The deep-level immunoSEQ assay was used. The table came from immunoSEQ multiplex PCR; TCRdb's copy has only in-frame clones and leaves some out. The data contain about 1 million clones, roughly 70% of them singletons. Study-wide findings and caveats: Larger richness was generally estimated for naive than memory subsets. Some naive CD4 clonotypes, roughly 4.7%, turned up in common across four donors. With few donors, the genetic and exposure-history diversity represented was limited.

As for this clone: What it binds is not known.

This clonotype originated in a man between 18 and 35 years old in good health. The sequenced material came from memory CD4+ T cells sorted from blood. Subset described: CD45RA-negative fraction. V and J are TRBV19 and TRBJ2-1, with D hard to call. The CDR3 is CASREGFNEQFF. The CDR3 nucleotides are TGTGCCAGTAGGGAAGGCTTTAATGAGCAGTTCTTC. Using reference TRBV19 and TRBJ2-1 for the parts outside the CDR3, the full variable domain is DGGITQSPKYLFRKEGQNVTLSCEQNLNHDAMYWYRQDPGQGLRLIYYSQIVNDFQKGDIAEGYSVSREKKESFPLTVTSAQKNPTAFYLCASREGFNEQFFGPGTRLTVL.